These 26 T cell receptor beta chains share one sample of origin, sequenced in a study of response to subunit inactivated influenza vaccine. A single record per CDR3 protein comes from TCRdb applying MiXCR to the RT-PCR reads. The table lists about 800,000 distinct CDR3 sequences, around 20% of them singletons. The input for sequencing was PBMCs from blood, taken 4 to 6 days after vaccination. These receptors were taken from a man in his forties or fifties who received an inactivated influenza vaccine.

This clonotype has just a few counts. The genes are TRBV5-1 and TRBJ2-3; the D gene is possibly TRBD1 (6 bases). Germline CDR1 reads SGHRS; CDR2 reads YFSETQ. CDR3 size: 15 residues. The V end lost 4 bases, the J end lost 0 bases, and 12 bases lay between the germline ends. The CDR3 DNA is TGCGCCAGCAGCGCTCAGGGGCTTAGCACAGATACGCAGTATTTT. It codes for CASSAQGLSTDTQYF.

Comment on this clonotype: A much more abundant neighbour one base away suggests this may be a read error. This chain joins TRBV6-5 and TRBJ2-7; no definite D call. This CDR3 has 12 amino acids. V was clipped by 10 bases and J by 6 bases, with 16 bases between them. Germline V gene sequence: CDR1 MNHEY, CDR2 SVGAGI. The CDR3 DNA reads TGTGCCACCCAAGGGCTGGCCTTCGAGCAGTACTTC. Residues: CATQGLAFEQYF.

V usage is TRBV5-1 and J usage is TRBJ2-1, with TRBD2 matching over 9 bases. Per germline, CDR1 SGHRS and CDR2 YFSETQ. This CDR3 comprises 16 residues. J was trimmed by 7 bases and V by 4 bases; bases with no gene match: 12. CDR3 in amino acids: CASSLRSGSPSNEQFF. The CDR3 region has the DNA TGCGCCAGCAGCCTCCGTAGCGGGAGCCCTTCTAATGAGCAGTTCTTC.

This clonotype was counted many times. The V gene is TRBV4-2, the J gene TRBJ2-1; 7 bases match TRBD1. Germline CDR1 reads LGHNA; CDR2 reads YNFKEQ. The J segment lost 8 bases and the V segment lost 4 bases, leaving 17 bases of the junction unmatched. The CDR3 runs 17 residues. CDR3 sequence reads: CASSPRALTGWVDEQFF. As DNA, the CDR3 is TGTGCCAGCAGCCCGAGGGCACTGACAGGGTGGGTCGATGAGCAGTTCTTC.

This sequence joins TRBV3-1 and TRBJ2-7; no clear D gene. V gave up 0 bases and J gave up 1 base, with 4 bases separating them. CDR1 and CDR2 (germline): LGHDT, YNNKEL (reference sequence). This CDR3 contains 13 residues. In DNA, the CDR3 is TGTGCCAGCAGCCAAGATTGGTCCTACGAGCAGTACTTC. Translation gives CASSQDWSYEQYF.

This clonotype was seen repeatedly, ten times or more. The chain recombines TRBV5-1 with TRBJ2-1; 11 bases match TRBD2. The CDR3 has 16 amino acids. Germline CDR1 and CDR2: SGHRS and YFSETQ. The ends lost 3 bases at V and 2 bases at J; junction bases unmatched: 4. The CDR3 spells CASSWMGLAAYNEQFF. CDR3 nucleotides: TGCGCCAGCAGCTGGATGGGACTAGCGGCCTACAATGAGCAGTTCTTC. Based on the CDR3 plus reference TRBV5-1 and TRBJ2-1, the full variable domain is KAGVTQTPRYLIKTRGQQVTLSCSPISGHRSVSWYQQTPGQGLQFLFEYFSETQRNKGNFPGRFSGRQFSNSRSEMNVSTLELGDSALYLCASSWMGLAAYNEQFFGPGTRLTVL.

This clonotype was picked up a small number of times. V usage is TRBV9 and J usage is TRBJ2-1; D gene unclear. This CDR3 region has 13 residues. Germline V CDR1 and CDR2: SGDLS, YYNGEE. V shed 0 bases and J shed 6 bases, with 7 bases lying between them. CDR3 coding DNA: TGTGCCAGCAGCGTAGCTCACTCCAATGAGCAGTTCTTC. This encodes CASSVAHSNEQFF.

The V and J genes are TRBV6-2 or TRBV6-3 and TRBJ1-5; D gene uncertain. The V and J ends lost 2 bases and 7 bases respectively, with 12 bases between them. In germline, CDR1 is MNHEY, CDR2 SVGEGT. This CDR3 region has 14 residues. CDR3 sequence reads: CASSYVGIFQPQHF. The CDR3 DNA is TGTGCCAGCAGTTACGTGGGGATTTTCCAGCCCCAGCATTTT.

This clonotype was recorded many times. V gene TRBV6-1 combines with J gene TRBJ1-2; a weak D match, TRBD1 (6 bases). CDR1 is MNHNS, CDR2 SASEGT, per germline. Trimming removed 8 bases at V and 4 bases at J, with 14 bases between. The CDR3 loop spans 13 amino acids. The CDR3 sequence is CASVVQGIYGYTF. As DNA, the CDR3 is TGTGCCAGCGTAGTTCAGGGGATCTATGGCTACACCTTC.

The CDR3 nucleotides are TGTGCCAGCAGCAAGACTAGCGGGGGTGGAAATGAGCAGTTCTTC. Its protein product is CASSKTSGGGNEQFF. V usage is TRBV7-3 and J usage is TRBJ2-1, with 12 bases lining up with TRBD2. Germline V gives CDR1 SGHTA, CDR2 FQGTGA. V shed 5 bases, J shed 7 bases, and the junction held 6 bases outside the gene matches. This CDR3 has 15 amino acids.

The chain uses TRBV2 and TRBJ2-5; a weak D match, TRBD2 (6 bases). The V end was cut by 5 bases, the J end by 5 bases, with 12 bases between. This CDR3 region has 13 residues. Per germline, CDR1 SNHLY and CDR2 FYNNEI. The CDR3 region is CASSWRGGETQYF. The CDR3, as DNA: TGTGCCAGCAGTTGGAGGGGAGGCGAGACCCAGTACTTC.

This clonotype has at least ten counts. The rearrangement joins TRBV5-4 to TRBJ2-5, with TRBD1 matching 9 bases. The germline gives CDR1 SGHNT, CDR2 YYREEE (reference sequence). The CDR3 loop spans 14 amino acids. The J segment lost 4 bases and the V segment lost 1 base, leaving 2 bases of the junction unmatched. CDR3 region: CASSLTGGAETQYF. The CDR3 DNA follows: TGTGCCAGCAGCTTGACAGGGGGCGCAGAGACCCAGTACTTC.

Note on this clonotype: This may arise from a read error, as a much more abundant clone is one base away. The genes are TRBV7-2 and TRBJ2-2, with D possibly being TRBD2 (6 bases). The germline V gene encodes CDR1 SGHTA and CDR2 FQGNSA. Between the trimmed V and J ends, which lost 4 bases and 3 bases, there was a span of 9 bases. The CDR3 totals 14 residues. The CDR3 sequence is CASSSRLDTGELFF. For the CDR3, the DNA is TGTGCCAGCAGCTCTAGACTAGACACCGGGGAGCTGTTTTTT. The full variable domain, in which reference TRBV7-2 and TRBJ2-2 provide the parts outside the CDR3, is GAGVSQSPSNKVTEKGKDVELRCDPISGHTALYWYRQSLGQGLEFLIYFQGNSAPDKSGLPSDRFSAERTGGSVSTLTIQRTQQEDSAVYLCASSSRLDTGELFFGEGSRLTVL.

V and J are TRBV12-3 or TRBV12-4 and TRBJ1-6, with TRBD1 as a possible D gene (5 bases). The CDR3 runs to 14 residues. Trimming shortened V by 3 bases and J by 7 bases, and 10 bases separated the two germline ends. In DNA form, the CDR3 reads TGTGCCAGCAGTTTTCGAGGGGACAATTCACCCCTCCACTTT. Residues: CASSFRGDNSPLHF.

This chain connects TRBV12-3 or TRBV12-4 to TRBJ2-2, with 8 bases identical to TRBD1. After removal of 6 bases from V and 6 bases from J, the junction contained 6 bases not matched to a gene. The CDR3 has 14 residues. The CDR3 region is CASRLDRGSGELFF. The CDR3 nucleotides read TGTGCCAGCAGGCTCGACAGGGGTTCCGGGGAGCTGTTTTTT.

This clonotype was seen a handful of times. The genes are TRBV18 and TRBJ2-7; D possibly corresponds to TRBD1 (6 bases). The CDR3 contains 16 residues. Per germline, CDR1 KGHSH and CDR2 LQKENI. V was clipped by 6 bases and J by 6 bases, with 24 bases between them. As DNA, the CDR3 is TGTGCCAGCTCTCCAAACAGGGTCGAGATTGCCGGCGAGCAGTACTTC. It translates to CASSPNRVEIAGEQYF.

A few counts support this clonotype. The J gene is TRBJ2-1, the V gene TRBV4-1; D is possibly TRBD2 (5 bases). The CDR3 runs 18 residues. Trimming took off 0 bases at V and 9 bases at J, with 24 bases between the two ends. The germline CDR1 and CDR2 sequences are MGHRA and YSYEKL. Here the CDR3 DNA reads TGCGCCAGCAGCCAAGATCATTCACTAGGGTCTTTAGAAATTGAGCAGTTCTTC. Translated: CASSQDHSLGSLEIEQFF.

This clonotype was observed at least ten times. The chain recombines TRBV20-1 with TRBJ2-7, with 9 bases that match TRBD1. The CDR3 sequence is 12 residues long. With V trimmed by 5 bases and J by 5 bases, 4 bases remained unmatched. CDR1 is DFQATT, CDR2 SNEGSKA, per germline (reference sequence). CDR3 nucleotides: TGCAGTGCTTGGACAGGGGTGCACGAGCAGTACTTC. This translates into CSAWTGVHEQYF.

The chain joins TRBV6-2 or TRBV6-3 to TRBJ2-2; TRBD1 is a possible D gene (7 bases). V was trimmed by 5 bases and J by 4 bases, leaving 14 bases between them. This CDR3 is built from 15 residues. CDR1 is MNHEY, CDR2 SVGEGT, per germline. The CDR3 loop reads CASSRGDSSTGELFF. CDR3 DNA: TGTGCCAGCAGTAGGGGGGACAGCTCCACCGGGGAGCTGTTTTTT.

There are many counts of this clonotype. The chain couples TRBV11-2 to TRBJ2-1, with 10 bases that match TRBD1. The V and J ends lost 4 bases and 6 bases, in that order; junction bases with no gene match: 15. Germline assignment: CDR1 SGHAT and CDR2 FQNNGV. The CDR3 sequence is 18 residues long. For the CDR3, the DNA is TGTGCCAGCAGCTCGTACATCCGGCGGGACAGGGGAGGCAATGAGCAGTTCTTC. Its translation: CASSSYIRRDRGGNEQFF.

This clonotype was seen a handful of times. This sequence joins TRBV20-1 and TRBJ1-5; 7 bases are shared with TRBD1. V dropped 3 bases and J dropped 2; count of bases not matched to a gene: 4. CDR1 and CDR2 from the germline V gene are DFQATT and SNEGSKA (reference sequence). There are 14 residues in the CDR3. The chain's CDR3 is CSASQGGGNQPQHF. CDR3 sequence (DNA): TGCAGTGCTAGCCAGGGGGGTGGCAATCAGCCCCAGCATTTT.

This chain links TRBV24-1 with TRBJ2-2; D gene unclear. This CDR3 region has 17 residues. The germline gives CDR1 KGHDR, CDR2 SFDVKD. V dropped 5 bases and J dropped 2 bases, with 17 bases sitting between them. The CDR3 here is CATSGVLGKANTGELFF. As DNA, the CDR3 is TGTGCCACCAGTGGGGTCTTGGGAAAGGCCAACACCGGGGAGCTGTTTTTT.

The V gene is TRBV10-3, the J gene TRBJ2-2, with a weak D call TRBD2 (6 bases). V lost 5 bases and J 4 bases, leaving 14 bases between the germline ends. CDR3 length equals 15 residues. Germline V gene sequence: CDR1 ENHRY, CDR2 SYGVKD. The CDR3 DNA reads as TGTGCCATCAGTCTTTCCGGGAGCCCCACCGGGGAGCTGTTTTTT. It encodes CAISLSGSPTGELFF.

The chain uses TRBV20-1 and TRBJ2-1; TRBD2 matches 12 bases. The CDR3 loop spans 16 amino acids. The trim removed 5 bases at V and 4 bases at J, leaving 9 bases unmatched. Germline CDR1 and CDR2: DFQATT and SNEGSKA (reference sequence). The CDR3 DNA reads TGCAGTGCTCATAGGACTAGCGGGGTCAGATACAATGAGCAGTTCTTC. Amino acid sequence: CSAHRTSGVRYNEQFF.

This clonotype has ten or more counts. The V call is TRBV5-1, the J call TRBJ2-5, with D unclear. Trimming took 1 base from V and 2 from J, leaving 12 bases between them. CDR1 SGHRS and CDR2 YFSETQ come from the germline V gene. The CDR3 consists of 15 residues. This CDR3 is CASSLQPAQQETQYF. CDR3 in DNA: TGCGCCAGCAGCTTGCAACCGGCTCAACAAGAGACCCAGTACTTC.

The V gene is TRBV30, the J gene TRBJ2-1; 10 bases match TRBD2. Germline V lookup: CDR1 GTSNPN, CDR2 SVGIG (reference sequence). Trimming at V came to 1 base and at J to 9 bases, leaving 9 bases not matched to a gene. The CDR3 is made up of 15 amino acids. As DNA, the CDR3 is TGTGCCTGGAGTGGGGGTGCTAGCGGGAGTCTTGAGCAGTTCTTC. It is translated as CAWSGGASGSLEQFF.